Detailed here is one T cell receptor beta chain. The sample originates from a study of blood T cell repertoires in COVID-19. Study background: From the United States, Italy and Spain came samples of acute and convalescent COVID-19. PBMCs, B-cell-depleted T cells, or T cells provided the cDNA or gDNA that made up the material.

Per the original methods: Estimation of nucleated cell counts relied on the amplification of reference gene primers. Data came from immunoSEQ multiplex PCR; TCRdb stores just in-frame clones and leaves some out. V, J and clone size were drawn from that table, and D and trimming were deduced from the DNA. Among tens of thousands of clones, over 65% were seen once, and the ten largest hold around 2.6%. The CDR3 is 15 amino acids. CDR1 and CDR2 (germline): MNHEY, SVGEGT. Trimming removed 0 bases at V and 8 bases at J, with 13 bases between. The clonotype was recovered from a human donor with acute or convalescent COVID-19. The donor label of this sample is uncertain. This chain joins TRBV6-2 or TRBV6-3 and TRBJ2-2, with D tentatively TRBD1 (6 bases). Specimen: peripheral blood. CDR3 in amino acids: CASSYSQQGVGELFF. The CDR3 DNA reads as TGTGCCAGCAGTTACTCTCAACAGGGCGTGGGGGAGCTGTTTTTT.